The 23 T cell receptor beta chains reported below all come from one sample, sequenced in a study of post-analysis software for immune sequencing data. Study observations and caveats: In patients, TRBV5-6, TRBV5-1 and TRBV20-1 belonged to five TRBV segments found more frequently than in controls.

The antigens for these receptors are not known. The TCR beta cDNA libraries contained unique molecular identifiers. Each CDR3 protein is one row after TCRdb ran MiXCR on the PCR reads. The sample lists around 500,000 distinct CDR3 sequences, roughly 34% seen once, with under 7% in the top ten. The sequenced sample consisted of blood. Source of these receptors: a girl aged 2-17 years with multiple sclerosis.

J is TRBJ1-5 and V is TRBV6-1, with D hard to call. Germline CDR1 and CDR2: MNHNS and SASEGT. The ends were cut back, 2 bases at V and 3 bases at J, with 11 bases in the middle. The CDR3 has 15 residues. CDR3 DNA: TGTGCCAGCAGTGAAATACCCATTGACAATCAGCCCCAGCATTTT. Translated, it gives CASSEIPIDNQPQHF.

The sample holds a few counts of this clonotype. The chain combines TRBV5-1 with TRBJ2-1; tentatively, D is TRBD2 (5 bases). This CDR3 contains 15 residues. From germline, CDR1 is SGHRS and CDR2 YFSETQ. The ends were cut back, 1 base at V and 7 bases at J, with 15 bases in the middle. CDR3 amino acids: CASSLSRGLSNEQFF. CDR3 bases: TGCGCCAGCAGCTTGTCCCGGGGTTTATCGAATGAGCAGTTCTTC.

The CDR3 DNA reads as TGTGCCAGCTCACTACAGGGGGTATCGTGGTATGGCTACACCTTC. It codes for CASSLQGVSWYGYTF. The chain employs TRBV18 and TRBJ1-2; the match to TRBD1 covers 8 bases. The V segment lost 4 bases and the J segment 5 bases; nucleotides outside the gene matches: 9. Germline loops: CDR1 KGHSH, CDR2 LQKENI. CDR3 length equals 15 residues.

The V and J genes are TRBV5-1 and TRBJ1-6; TRBD1 might be the D (5 bases). V lost 4 bases, J lost 9 bases, and 17 bases lay in between. Germline V lookup: CDR1 SGHRS, CDR2 YFSETQ. The CDR3 runs 15 residues. This chain's CDR3 is CASSDGQGRSSPLHF. The CDR3 nucleotides read TGCGCCAGCAGCGATGGACAAGGGCGAAGTTCACCCCTCCACTTT.

The chain uses TRBV20-1 and TRBJ1-2, with 7 nucleotides matching TRBD1. The V gene's germline CDR1 is DFQATT and CDR2 SNEGSKA (reference sequence). V was clipped by 6 bases and J by 4 bases; unmatched bases: 14. CDR3 length equals 15 residues. As DNA, the CDR3 is TGCAGTGCCCGTGACAGGGATTCATACCGCTATGGCTACACCTTC. It yields the protein CSARDRDSYRYGYTF.

The rearrangement joins TRBV29-1 to TRBJ2-3, with a tentative D call TRBD2 (5 bases). Germline V CDR1 and CDR2: SQVTM, ANQGSEA. The CDR3 length is 12 residues. V dropped 8 bases and J dropped 8 bases, with 17 bases sitting between them. CDR3 nucleotides: TGCAGCTTCCGGACTGTTCTTGGTACGCAGTATTTT. Encoded protein: CSFRTVLGTQYF.

The V gene is TRBV9, the J gene TRBJ1-2; 12 positions agree with TRBD1. V lost 4 bases, J lost 4 bases, and 5 bases stayed unmatched. The germline V gene encodes CDR1 SGDLS and CDR2 YYNGEE. The CDR3 extends over 15 amino acids. CDR3 sequence reads: CASSRDRGLLYGYTF. CDR3 DNA sequence: TGTGCCAGCAGCAGGGACAGGGGGCTGCTCTATGGCTACACCTTC.

This chain's CDR3 is CASSLGPSLSTDTQYF. CDR3 coding DNA: TGCGCCAGCAGCTTGGGGCCTAGCCTTAGCACAGATACGCAGTATTTT. The chain carries TRBV5-1 and TRBJ2-3, with D perhaps matching TRBD2 (5 bases). Germline V lookup: CDR1 SGHRS, CDR2 YFSETQ. There are 16 residues in the CDR3. Trimming took 0 bases from V and 0 from J, leaving 11 bases between them. Based on the CDR3 plus reference TRBV5-1 and TRBJ2-3, the full variable domain is KAGVTQTPRYLIKTRGQQVTLSCSPISGHRSVSWYQQTPGQGLQFLFEYFSETQRNKGNFPGRFSGRQFSNSRSEMNVSTLELGDSALYLCASSLGPSLSTDTQYFGPGTRLTVL.

The V call is TRBV3-1, the J call TRBJ1-1; 7 bases match TRBD1. The V and J ends lost 1 base and 3 bases, in that order; junction bases with no gene match: 11. CDR3 size: 17 residues. CDR1 and CDR2 from the germline V gene are LGHDT and YNNKEL (reference sequence). The CDR3 bases are TGTGCCAGCAGCCAAGGCCCCACCGGGACAGCTTACACTGAAGCTTTCTTT. Translated, it gives CASSQGPTGTAYTEAFF.

V is TRBV7-3 and J is TRBJ2-6; D possibly corresponds to TRBD1 (5 bases). Germline CDR1 reads SGHTA; CDR2 reads FQGTGA. V was cut by 3 bases and J by 2 bases, with 11 bases left in between. This CDR3 contains 16 residues. The CDR3 region has the DNA TGTGCCAGCAGCTTCCTCCCAGGGCCTGGGGCCAACGTCCTGACTTTC. Encoded protein: CASSFLPGPGANVLTF. The whole variable domain, remainder taken from reference TRBV7-3 and TRBJ2-6, is GAGVSQTPSNKVTEKGKYVELRCDPISGHTALYWYRQSLGQGPEFLIYFQGTGAADDSGLPNDRFFAVRPEGSVSTLKIQRTERGDSAVYLCASSFLPGPGANVLTFGAGSRLTVL.

This clonotype was observed a handful of times. The chain has TRBV12-3 or TRBV12-4 and TRBJ2-7, with 8 bases aligning to TRBD2. CDR3 length equals 16 residues. The V gene end was trimmed by 4 bases and the J gene end by 0 bases; junction bases not matched to a gene: 8. The DNA of the CDR3 is TGTGCCAGCAGTTCCGGGGGGGGCCTCCTCTCCTACGAGCAGTACTTC. Protein: CASSSGGGLLSYEQYF.

This clonotype was found many times. The chain couples TRBV12-3 or TRBV12-4 to TRBJ1-2; the match to TRBD1 covers 8 bases. This CDR3 comprises 14 residues. V lost 5 bases, J lost 5 bases, and 7 bases stayed unmatched. This CDR3 is CASSGQGARYGYTF. CDR3 DNA: TGTGCCAGCAGTGGCCAGGGGGCGCGGTATGGCTACACCTTC.

The genes are TRBV20-1 and TRBJ2-5, with a possible D match to TRBD2 (5 bases). Between the trimmed V and J ends, which lost 3 bases and 2 bases, there was a span of 19 bases. Germline CDR1 reads DFQATT; CDR2 reads SNEGSKA (reference sequence). There are 16 residues in the CDR3. The DNA of the CDR3 is TGCAGTGCTAGGCCGCCGGGATCCATACCTCAAGAGACCCAGTACTTC. The encoded protein is CSARPPGSIPQETQYF.

In regard to this clonotype: The junction departs from germline at one end; a sequencing error may be responsible. This sequence joins TRBV5-1 and TRBJ2-2; D may be TRBD2 (6 bases). The CDR3 consists of 14 residues. The germline CDR1 and CDR2 sequences are SGHRS and YFSETQ. CDR3 amino acids: CASGLEGPPGELFF. DNA of the CDR3: TGCGCCAGCGGCTTGGAGGGGCCCCCCGGGGAGCTGTTTTTT.

The chain employs TRBV5-1 and TRBJ1-2; 10 bases align to TRBD1. J was trimmed by 8 bases and V by 1 base; bases with no gene match: 23. The CDR3 length is 20 residues. Germline values: CDR1 SGHRS, CDR2 YFSETQ. The CDR3 region has the DNA TGCGCCAGCAGCTTGACGCCGAGGGCCCCACACGGACAGGGGGGCTACGGCTACACCTTC. As protein: CASSLTPRAPHGQGGYGYTF.

J is TRBJ1-2 and V is TRBV9; D not certain. V was pared by 0 bases and J by 2 bases, with 11 bases between. The germline gives CDR1 SGDLS, CDR2 YYNGEE. This CDR3 region has 15 residues. Here the CDR3 reads CASSVEGRWNYGYTF. The CDR3 coding sequence is TGTGCCAGCAGCGTAGAGGGAAGGTGGAACTATGGCTACACCTTC.

This clonotype was seen a handful of times. The chain recombines TRBV11-2 with TRBJ1-2; no clear D gene. The CDR3 extends over 15 amino acids. Trimming shortened V by 5 bases and J by 4 bases, and 17 bases separated the two germline ends. Germline loops: CDR1 SGHAT, CDR2 FQNNGV. Written as DNA, the CDR3 is TGTGCCAGCAGCCTGGGAGGCAGAACAACCTATGGCTACACCTTC. It specifies CASSLGGRTTYGYTF.

In this sample, this clonotype turned up once. The genes are TRBV3-1 and TRBJ2-7; no definite D call. With 5 bases removed from V and 2 bases from J, the gap between germline ends came to 19 bases. Germline V gene lookup returns CDR1 LGHDT and CDR2 YNNKEL (reference sequence). This CDR3 region has 16 residues. In nucleotides, the CDR3 is TGTGCCAGCAGCGCAGTGTTTGGGCGGCTAACCTACGAGCAGTACTTC. It codes for CASSAVFGRLTYEQYF.

This clonotype has only a few counts. The rearrangement joins TRBV5-1 to TRBJ2-5; D remains ambiguous. Germline CDR1 reads SGHRS; CDR2 reads YFSETQ. The length of the CDR3 is 12 residues. V was clipped by 1 base and J by 5 bases, with 6 bases between them. The CDR3 DNA reads TGCGCCAGCAGCTTGACCGATGAGACCCAGTACTTC. Protein product: CASSLTDETQYF.

This clonotype turned up a few times. CDR3 protein: CATSRDRGRVQPQHF. The CDR3, as DNA: TGTGCCACCAGCAGAGATAGGGGACGGGTTCAGCCCCAGCATTTT. This chain connects TRBV15 to TRBJ1-5; tentatively, D is TRBD1 (5 bases). The germline CDR1 and CDR2 sequences are LNHNV and YYDKDF (reference sequence). Trimming removed 0 bases at V and 6 bases at J, with 12 bases between. The CDR3 consists of 15 residues.

The chain recombines TRBV12-3 or TRBV12-4 with TRBJ1-1; 8 nucleotides agree with TRBD1. There are 13 residues in the CDR3. J gave up 11 bases and V 6 bases, and 11 bases lay outside the gene matches. For the CDR3, the DNA is TGTGCCAGCAGACCCATCAGGGGGCTGCGGGCTTTCTTT. This codes for CASRPIRGLRAFF.

This clonotype was counted only a few times. The chain carries TRBV6-4 and TRBJ2-3; 8 bases line up with TRBD2. The CDR3 consists of 14 residues. Per the germline V gene, CDR1 is MRHNA and CDR2 is SNTAGT. Trimming at V came to 3 bases and at J to 1 base, leaving 0 bases not matched to a gene. The CDR3 loop is CASSERGGTDTQYF. CDR3 DNA: TGTGCCAGCAGTGAGCGGGGGGGCACAGATACGCAGTATTTT.

The V gene is TRBV12-3 or TRBV12-4, the J gene TRBJ2-1; TRBD1 aligns across 7 bases. This CDR3 is built from 19 residues. V shed 3 bases, J shed 5 bases, and the junction held 19 bases outside the gene matches. CDR3 DNA sequence: TGTGCCAGCAGTTTGCCGGGACAGCGACTTCCGGGACGCGACAATGAGCAGTTCTTC. This encodes CASSLPGQRLPGRDNEQFF.